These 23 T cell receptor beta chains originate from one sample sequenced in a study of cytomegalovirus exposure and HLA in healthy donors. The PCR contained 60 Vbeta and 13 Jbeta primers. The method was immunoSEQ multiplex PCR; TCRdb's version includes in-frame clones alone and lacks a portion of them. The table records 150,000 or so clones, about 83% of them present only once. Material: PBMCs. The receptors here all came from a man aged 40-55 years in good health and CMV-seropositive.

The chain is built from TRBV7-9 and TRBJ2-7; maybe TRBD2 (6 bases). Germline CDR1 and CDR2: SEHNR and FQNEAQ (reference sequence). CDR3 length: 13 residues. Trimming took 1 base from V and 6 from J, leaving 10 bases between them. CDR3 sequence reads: CASSLDRGGEQYF. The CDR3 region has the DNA TGTGCCAGCAGCTTAGATAGGGGAGGCGAGCAGTACTTC.

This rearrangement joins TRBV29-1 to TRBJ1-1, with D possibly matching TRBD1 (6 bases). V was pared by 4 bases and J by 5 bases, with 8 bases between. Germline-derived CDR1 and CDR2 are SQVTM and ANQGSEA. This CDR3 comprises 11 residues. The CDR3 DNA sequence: TGCAGCGTTGGCCAGGGGACTGAAGCTTTCTTT. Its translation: CSVGQGTEAFF.

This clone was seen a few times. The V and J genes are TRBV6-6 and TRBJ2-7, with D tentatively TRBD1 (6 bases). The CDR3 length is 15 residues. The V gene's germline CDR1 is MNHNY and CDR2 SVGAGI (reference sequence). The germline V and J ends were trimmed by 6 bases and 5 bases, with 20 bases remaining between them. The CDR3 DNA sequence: TGTGCCAGCAGCACAACAGGGAGACTTTGGGACGAGCAGTACTTC. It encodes CASSTTGRLWDEQYF.

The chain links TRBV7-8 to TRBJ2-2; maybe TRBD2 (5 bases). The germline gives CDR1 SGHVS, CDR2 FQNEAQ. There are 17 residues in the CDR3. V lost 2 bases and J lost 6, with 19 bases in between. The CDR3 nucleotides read TGTGCCAGCAGCTTACTTCTAACAAGCGGCTTCGCCGGGGAGCTGTTTTTT. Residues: CASSLLLTSGFAGELFF.

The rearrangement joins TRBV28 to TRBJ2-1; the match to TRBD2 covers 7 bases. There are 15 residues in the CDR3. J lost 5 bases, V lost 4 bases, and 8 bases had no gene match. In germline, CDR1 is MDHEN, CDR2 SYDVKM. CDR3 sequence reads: CASSSAGLANNEQFF. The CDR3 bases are TGTGCCAGCAGTTCAGCGGGGCTGGCTAACAATGAGCAGTTCTTC.

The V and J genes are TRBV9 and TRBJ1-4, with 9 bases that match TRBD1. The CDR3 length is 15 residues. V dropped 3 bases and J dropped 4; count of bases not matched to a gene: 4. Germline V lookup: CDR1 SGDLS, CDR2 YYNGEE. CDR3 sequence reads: CASSARTGVNEKLFF. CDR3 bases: TGTGCCAGCAGCGCAAGGACAGGGGTTAATGAAAAACTGTTTTTT.

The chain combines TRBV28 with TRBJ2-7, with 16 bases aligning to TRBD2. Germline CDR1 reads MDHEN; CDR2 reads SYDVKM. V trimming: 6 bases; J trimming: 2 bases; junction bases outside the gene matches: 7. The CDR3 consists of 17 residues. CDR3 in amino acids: CASRVGTSGRGTYEQYF. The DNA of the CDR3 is TGTGCCAGCAGAGTAGGGACTAGCGGGAGGGGAACCTACGAGCAGTACTTC.

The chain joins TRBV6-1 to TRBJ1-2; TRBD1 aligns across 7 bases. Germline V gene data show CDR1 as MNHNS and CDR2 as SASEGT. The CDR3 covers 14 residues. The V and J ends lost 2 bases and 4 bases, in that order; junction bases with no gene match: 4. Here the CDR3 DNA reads TGTGCCAGCAGTGAATGGACAGGACTCTATGGCTACACCTTC. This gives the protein CASSEWTGLYGYTF.

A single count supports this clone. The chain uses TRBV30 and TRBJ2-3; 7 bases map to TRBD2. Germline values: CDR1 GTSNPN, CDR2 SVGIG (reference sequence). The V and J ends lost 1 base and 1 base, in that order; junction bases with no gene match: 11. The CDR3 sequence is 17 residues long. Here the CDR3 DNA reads TGTGCCTGGAGTGGTTTTAAGGCGGGAGTTGGCACAGATACGCAGTATTTT. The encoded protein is CAWSGFKAGVGTDTQYF.

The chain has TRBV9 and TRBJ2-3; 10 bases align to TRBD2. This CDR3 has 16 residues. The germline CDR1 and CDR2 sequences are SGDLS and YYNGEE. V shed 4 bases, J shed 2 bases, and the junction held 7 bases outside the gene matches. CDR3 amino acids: CASSSGLAVLTDTQYF. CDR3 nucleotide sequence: TGTGCCAGCAGCTCAGGACTAGCGGTACTCACAGATACGCAGTATTTT.

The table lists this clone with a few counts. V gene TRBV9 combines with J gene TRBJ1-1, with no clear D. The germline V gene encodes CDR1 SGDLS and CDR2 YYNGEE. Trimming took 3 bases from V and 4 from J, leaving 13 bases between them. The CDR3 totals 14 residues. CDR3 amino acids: CASSERRETTEAFF. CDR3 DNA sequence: TGTGCCAGCAGCGAAAGGAGGGAGACCACTGAAGCTTTCTTT.

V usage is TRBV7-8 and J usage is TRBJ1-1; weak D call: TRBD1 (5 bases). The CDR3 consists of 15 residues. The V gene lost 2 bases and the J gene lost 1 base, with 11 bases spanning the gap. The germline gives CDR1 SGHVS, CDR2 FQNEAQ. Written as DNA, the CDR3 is TGTGCCAGCAGCTTAAGTGCTAGGGGGAACACTGAAGCTTTCTTT. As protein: CASSLSARGNTEAFF.

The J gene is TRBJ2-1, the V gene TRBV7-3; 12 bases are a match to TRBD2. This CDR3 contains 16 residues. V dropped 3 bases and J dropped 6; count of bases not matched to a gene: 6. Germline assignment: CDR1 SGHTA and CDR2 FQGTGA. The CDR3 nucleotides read TGTGCCAGCAGCTTCAGTGGGACTAGCGGGTTCAATGAGCAGTTCTTC. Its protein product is CASSFSGTSGFNEQFF.

In DNA, the CDR3 is TGTGCCTGGAGTGTGGACTCGCCCTTGGCCCTGTACTTC. The encoded protein is CAWSVDSPLALYF. The V gene is TRBV30, the J gene TRBJ2-5; possibly TRBD2 for D (5 bases). The length of the CDR3 is 13 residues. Germline V gives CDR1 GTSNPN, CDR2 SVGIG (reference sequence). The V and J ends lost 0 bases and 13 bases respectively, with 18 bases between them.

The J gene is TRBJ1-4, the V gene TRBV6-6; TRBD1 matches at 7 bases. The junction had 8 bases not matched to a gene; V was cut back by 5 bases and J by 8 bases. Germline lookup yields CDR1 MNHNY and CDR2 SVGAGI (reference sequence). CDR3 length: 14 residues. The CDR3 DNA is TGTGCCAGCAGTGACAGACAGGGTGGCGAAAAACTGTTTTTT. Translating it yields CASSDRQGGEKLFF.

CDR3 nucleotide sequence: TGTGCCAGCAGCCCAAGAGCGGGGACCAATGAGCAGTTCTTC. This gives the protein CASSPRAGTNEQFF. The rearrangement joins TRBV7-2 to TRBJ2-1, with TRBD2 identical over 7 bases. V shed 5 bases, J shed 6 bases, and the junction held 7 bases outside the gene matches. This CDR3 has 14 amino acids. CDR1 is SGHTA and CDR2 is FQGNSA in the germline V gene.

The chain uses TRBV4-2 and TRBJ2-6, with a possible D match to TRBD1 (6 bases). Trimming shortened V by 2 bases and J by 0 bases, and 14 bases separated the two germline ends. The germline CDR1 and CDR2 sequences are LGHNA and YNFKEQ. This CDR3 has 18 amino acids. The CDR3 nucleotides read TGTGCCAGCAGCCAACCCTCGGACAGTAGCTCTGGGGCCAACGTCCTGACTTTC. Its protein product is CASSQPSDSSSGANVLTF.

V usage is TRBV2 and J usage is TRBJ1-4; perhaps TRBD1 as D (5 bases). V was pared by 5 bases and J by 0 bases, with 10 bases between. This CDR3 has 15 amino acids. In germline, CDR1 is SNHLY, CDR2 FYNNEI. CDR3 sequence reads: CASSRQIATNEKLFF. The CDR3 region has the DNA TGTGCCAGCAGTAGACAGATTGCAACTAATGAAAAACTGTTTTTT.

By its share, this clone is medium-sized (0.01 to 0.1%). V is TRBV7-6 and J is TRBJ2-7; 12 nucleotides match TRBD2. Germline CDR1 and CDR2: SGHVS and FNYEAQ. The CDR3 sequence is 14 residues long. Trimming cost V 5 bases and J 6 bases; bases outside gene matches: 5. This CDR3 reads CASSLGTSGPEQYF. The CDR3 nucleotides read TGTGCCAGCAGCCTTGGGACTAGCGGGCCCGAGCAGTACTTC.

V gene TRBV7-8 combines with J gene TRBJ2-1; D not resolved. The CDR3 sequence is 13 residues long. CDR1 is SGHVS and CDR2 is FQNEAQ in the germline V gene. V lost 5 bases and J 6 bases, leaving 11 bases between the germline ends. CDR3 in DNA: TGTGCCAGCAGCCAGACAAACGTCAATGAGCAGTTCTTC. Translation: CASSQTNVNEQFF.

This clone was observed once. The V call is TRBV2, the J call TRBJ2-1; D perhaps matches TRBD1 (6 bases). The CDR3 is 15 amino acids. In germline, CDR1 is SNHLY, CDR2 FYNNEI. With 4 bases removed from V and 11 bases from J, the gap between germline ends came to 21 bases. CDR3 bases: TGTGCCAGCAGTGGTGATCTAGTCGGCCAGGGGAAGCAGTTCTTC. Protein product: CASSGDLVGQGKQFF.

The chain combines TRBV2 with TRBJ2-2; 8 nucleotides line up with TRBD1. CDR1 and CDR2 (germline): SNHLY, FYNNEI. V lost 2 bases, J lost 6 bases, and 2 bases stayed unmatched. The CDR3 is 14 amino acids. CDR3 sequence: CASSEQGASGELFF. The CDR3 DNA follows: TGTGCCAGCAGTGAACAGGGGGCTTCCGGGGAGCTGTTTTTT.

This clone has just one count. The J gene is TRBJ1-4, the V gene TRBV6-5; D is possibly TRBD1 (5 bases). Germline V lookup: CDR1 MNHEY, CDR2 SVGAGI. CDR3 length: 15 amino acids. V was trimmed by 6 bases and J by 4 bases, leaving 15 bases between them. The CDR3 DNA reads TGTGCCAGCAGCCTTCGGGGGGTCAATAATGAAAAACTGTTTTTT. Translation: CASSLRGVNNEKLFF.